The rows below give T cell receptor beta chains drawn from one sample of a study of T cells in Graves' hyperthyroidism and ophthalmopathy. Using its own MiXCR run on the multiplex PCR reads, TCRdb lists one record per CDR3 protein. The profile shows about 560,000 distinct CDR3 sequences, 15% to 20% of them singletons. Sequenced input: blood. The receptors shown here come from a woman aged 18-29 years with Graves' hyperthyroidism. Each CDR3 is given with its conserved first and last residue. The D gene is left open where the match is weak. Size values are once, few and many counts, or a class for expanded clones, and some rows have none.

CDR3 DNA: TGTGCCAGCAGCGTAGCCGGGACAACGTTGGACAATGAGCAGTTCTTC; CDR3 protein: CASSVAGTTLDNEQFF; J gene: TRBJ2-1; V gene: TRBV9; clone size: many; D gene: -
CDR3 DNA: TGTGCCAGCAGTGAAGTACGGCAGCCAGGCCCTGAAGCTTTCTTT; CDR3 protein: CASSEVRQPGPEAFF; J gene: TRBJ1-1; V gene: TRBV2; clone size: many; D gene: -
CDR3 DNA: TGTGCCAGCAGTTCAGCGGGGAGCTACAATGAGCAGTTCTTC; CDR3 protein: CASSSAGSYNEQFF; J gene: TRBJ2-1; V gene: TRBV6-1; clone size: many; D gene: TRBD2
CDR3 DNA: TGTGCCAGCAGTCCGTCTTCCGGGGAGCTGTTTTTT; CDR3 protein: CASSPSSGELFF; J gene: TRBJ2-2; V gene: TRBV6-2/TRBV6-3; clone size: -; D gene: -
CDR3 DNA: TGTGCCAGCAGCTCCAGGGGGCTCGAGCAGTTCTTC; CDR3 protein: CASSSRGLEQFF; J gene: TRBJ2-1; V gene: TRBV7-9; clone size: many; D gene: TRBD1
CDR3 DNA: TGTGCCAGCTTGGGGGGGGCCCGAGAGACCCAGTACTTC; CDR3 protein: CASLGGARETQYF; J gene: TRBJ2-5; V gene: TRBV2; clone size: -; D gene: -
CDR3 DNA: TGTGCCAGCAGTTACGTTGGGGATTCGGTCTATGGCTACACCTTC; CDR3 protein: CASSYVGDSVYGYTF; J gene: TRBJ1-2; V gene: TRBV6-2/TRBV6-3; clone size: few; D gene: -
CDR3 DNA: TGTGCCAGCAGCCAAAGTGGGGTGGCCAAAAACATTCAGTACTTC; CDR3 protein: CASSQSGVAKNIQYF; J gene: TRBJ2-4; V gene: TRBV3-1; clone size: few; D gene: -
CDR3 DNA: TGTGCCAGCACCTGGACAGGCCCTTCTAGGCAAGAGACCCAGTACTTC; CDR3 protein: CASTWTGPSRQETQYF; J gene: TRBJ2-5; V gene: TRBV7-9; clone size: few; D gene: TRBD1
CDR3 DNA: TGCGCCAGCAGCTACGGGAACTTGTATGGCTACACCTTC; CDR3 protein: CASSYGNLYGYTF; J gene: TRBJ1-2; V gene: TRBV5-1; clone size: -; D gene: -
CDR3 DNA: TGTGCCAGCAGTTTATCGGGGCTCCCGGACCACAATGAGCAGTTCTTC; CDR3 protein: CASSLSGLPDHNEQFF; J gene: TRBJ2-1; V gene: TRBV27; clone size: -; D gene: -
CDR3 DNA: TGTGCCATCAGTGAGTCCAAGACAGATACGCAGTATTTT; CDR3 protein: CAISESKTDTQYF; J gene: TRBJ2-3; V gene: TRBV10-3; clone size: few; D gene: -
CDR3 DNA: TGTGCCAGCAGTTTATTGGGCTCTCTTACTGAAGCTTTCTTT; CDR3 protein: CASSLLGSLTEAFF; J gene: TRBJ1-1; V gene: TRBV12-3/TRBV12-4; clone size: many; D gene: -
CDR3 DNA: TGTGCCAGTAGGTCAGGACAGGGGATGGGTCAGCCCCAGCATTTT; CDR3 protein: CASRSGQGMGQPQHF; J gene: TRBJ1-5; V gene: TRBV19; clone size: few; D gene: TRBD1
CDR3 DNA: TGCAGTGCAACCTCTGGAAACACCATATATTTT; CDR3 protein: CSATSGNTIYF; J gene: TRBJ1-3; V gene: TRBV20-1; clone size: -; D gene: -
CDR3 DNA: TGTGCCAGCGGACGGGGTGCAATCCAAGAGACCCAGTACTTC; CDR3 protein: CASGRGAIQETQYF; J gene: TRBJ2-5; V gene: TRBV6-2/TRBV6-3; clone size: few; D gene: -
CDR3 DNA: TGTGCCAGCCGGACGCTAAGCACAGATACGCAGTATTTT; CDR3 protein: CASRTLSTDTQYF; J gene: TRBJ2-3; V gene: TRBV6-1; clone size: few; D gene: -
CDR3 DNA: TGTGCCAGCAGCCCAACTCGAGACAGGGGGGCCTACGAGCAGTACTTC; CDR3 protein: CASSPTRDRGAYEQYF; J gene: TRBJ2-7; V gene: TRBV7-2; clone size: many; D gene: TRBD1
CDR3 DNA: TGTGCCATCAGGGGGGACCTGCTTGAGCCCCAGCATTTT; CDR3 protein: CAIRGDLLEPQHF; J gene: TRBJ1-5; V gene: TRBV10-3; clone size: few; D gene: -
CDR3 DNA: TGTGCCAGCAGCGCGCTCGTGACGAACACTGAAGCTTTCTTT; CDR3 protein: CASSALVTNTEAFF; J gene: TRBJ1-1; V gene: TRBV5-4; clone size: -; D gene: -
CDR3 DNA: TGTGCCAGCACCCGCGGGGGAACCTACGAGCAGTACTTC; CDR3 protein: CASTRGGTYEQYF; J gene: TRBJ2-7; V gene: TRBV28; clone size: many; D gene: TRBD2
CDR3 DNA: TGTGCCACCCGCCCGGGCCTAGCGGGGGGAGCCTACGAGCAGTACTTC; CDR3 protein: CATRPGLAGGAYEQYF; J gene: TRBJ2-7; V gene: TRBV7-2; clone size: many; D gene: TRBD2
CDR3 DNA: TGTGCCACCAGTGATATACCTGGCTACGGAGCCACAGATACGCAGTATTTT; CDR3 protein: CATSDIPGYGATDTQYF; J gene: TRBJ2-3; V gene: TRBV24-1; clone size: many; D gene: -
CDR3 DNA: TGTGTCAGCAGGTACCGACGACAGGGTGAAGGTGTCCACATTGCAGACGATCCTAAAAAACAGTTCTTC; CDR3 protein: CVSRYRRQGEGVHIADDPKKQFF; J gene: TRBJ2-1; V gene: TRBV7-4; clone size: -; D gene: TRBD1
CDR3 DNA: TGTGCCTGTGGCCAACAGAACTACGAGCAGTACTTC; CDR3 protein: CACGQQNYEQYF; J gene: TRBJ2-7; V gene: TRBV30; clone size: many; D gene: -
CDR3 DNA: TGTGCCATAGGACTAGCGGGAGGAGAGACCCAGTACTTC; CDR3 protein: CAIGLAGGETQYF; J gene: TRBJ2-5; V gene: TRBV10-3; clone size: -; D gene: TRBD2
CDR3 DNA: TGTGCCACCACCGGACAGGGAGCCAAAAACATTCAGTACTTC; CDR3 protein: CATTGQGAKNIQYF; J gene: TRBJ2-4; V gene: TRBV19; clone size: -; D gene: TRBD1
CDR3 DNA: TGTGCCAGCAGCTGGAAATTTAGCACAGATACGCAGTATTTT; CDR3 protein: CASSWKFSTDTQYF; J gene: TRBJ2-3; V gene: TRBV7-2; clone size: few; D gene: -
CDR3 DNA: TGTGCCAGCAGATGGGGACAGGGGAGATCCGGGGAGCTGTTTTTT; CDR3 protein: CASRWGQGRSGELFF; J gene: TRBJ2-2; V gene: TRBV6-2/TRBV6-3; clone size: -; D gene: TRBD1
CDR3 DNA: TGTGCCAGCAGCTTCGACAGCACAGATACGCAGTATTTT; CDR3 protein: CASSFDSTDTQYF; J gene: TRBJ2-3; V gene: TRBV7-9; clone size: many; D gene: -
CDR3 DNA: TGCAGTGCTATAGGGGCAGCACCCACCGGGGAGCTGTTTTTT; CDR3 protein: CSAIGAAPTGELFF; J gene: TRBJ2-2; V gene: TRBV20-1; clone size: -; D gene: -
CDR3 DNA: TGTGCCAGCAGGACCCAATCCTACAATGAGCAGTTCTTC; CDR3 protein: CASRTQSYNEQFF; J gene: TRBJ2-1; V gene: TRBV12-3/TRBV12-4; clone size: many; D gene: -
CDR3 DNA: TGTGCCAGCAGCCCTGAGGGACAGGGGATGCACGAGCAGTACTTC; CDR3 protein: CASSPEGQGMHEQYF; J gene: TRBJ2-7; V gene: TRBV27; clone size: many; D gene: TRBD1
CDR3 DNA: TGTGCCACCAGCAGAGGAGCAGGGGGTAATGAAAAACTGTTTTTT; CDR3 protein: CATSRGAGGNEKLFF; J gene: TRBJ1-4; V gene: TRBV15; clone size: many; D gene: TRBD1
CDR3 DNA: TGTGCCAGCAGCAGGACAGGGGCCAGCTCTGGGGCCAACGTCCTGACTTTC; CDR3 protein: CASSRTGASSGANVLTF; J gene: TRBJ2-6; V gene: TRBV2; clone size: -; D gene: TRBD1
CDR3 DNA: TGTGCCAGCGGACCTTTGGATCGGACCGATACGCAGTATTTT; CDR3 protein: CASGPLDRTDTQYF; J gene: TRBJ2-3; V gene: TRBV6-2/TRBV6-3; clone size: many; D gene: -
CDR3 DNA: TGCGCCAGCAGCACCCTGAACCCGGCCGATACGCAGTATTTT; CDR3 protein: CASSTLNPADTQYF; J gene: TRBJ2-3; V gene: TRBV5-1; clone size: many; D gene: -
CDR3 DNA: TGTGCCAGCAGTGACTCCTCCGAGACCCAGTACTTC; CDR3 protein: CASSDSSETQYF; J gene: TRBJ2-5; V gene: TRBV12-3/TRBV12-4; clone size: many; D gene: -
CDR3 DNA: TGCAGTGCCACGAACAGGGTCCAATACGAGCAGTACTTC; CDR3 protein: CSATNRVQYEQYF; J gene: TRBJ2-7; V gene: TRBV20-1; clone size: many; D gene: -
CDR3 DNA: TGTGCCAGCAGCCGACGGACAGGGGTCAGGATGAACACTGAAGCTCTCTTT; CDR3 protein: CASSRRTGVRMNTEALF; J gene: TRBJ1-1; V gene: TRBV11-2; clone size: -; D gene: TRBD1
CDR3 DNA: TGTGCCAGCAGCTCTCCGGGACTAGCGGGAGTACGTGAGCAGTACTTC; CDR3 protein: CASSSPGLAGVREQYF; J gene: TRBJ2-7; V gene: TRBV5-5; clone size: -; D gene: TRBD2
CDR3 DNA: TGTGCCAGCAGTCCCCGGGACAGGGAAAGGCAGTTCTTC; CDR3 protein: CASSPRDRERQFF; J gene: TRBJ2-1; V gene: TRBV12-3/TRBV12-4; clone size: few; D gene: TRBD1
CDR3 DNA: TGTGCCACCAGCCCCTCGGGTAGGGGGCTTTTGGACTACAATGAGCAGTTCTTC; CDR3 protein: CATSPSGRGLLDYNEQFF; J gene: TRBJ2-1; V gene: TRBV15; clone size: -; D gene: TRBD1
CDR3 DNA: TGTGCCATCAACCTGGACAGGACGCCCTATGGCTACACCTTC; CDR3 protein: CAINLDRTPYGYTF; J gene: TRBJ1-2; V gene: TRBV10-3; clone size: many; D gene: TRBD1
CDR3 DNA: TGCGCCAGCAGCTACATGGACAGTAACACTGAAGCTTTCTTT; CDR3 protein: CASSYMDSNTEAFF; J gene: TRBJ1-1; V gene: TRBV5-1; clone size: -; D gene: -
CDR3 DNA: TGTGCCAGCGCCTGGGGACAGCACAATGAGCAGTTCTTC; CDR3 protein: CASAWGQHNEQFF; J gene: TRBJ2-1; V gene: TRBV12-3/TRBV12-4; clone size: many; D gene: TRBD1
CDR3 DNA: TGTGCCAGCAGCTTTTTGAACGGAAACACCATATATTTT; CDR3 protein: CASSFLNGNTIYF; J gene: TRBJ1-3; V gene: TRBV5-4; clone size: once; D gene: -
CDR3 DNA: TGTGCCAGCAGCTTAGGGGGGACAGGGAGCTCCTACAATGAGCAGTTCTTC; CDR3 protein: CASSLGGTGSSYNEQFF; J gene: TRBJ2-1; V gene: TRBV11-3; clone size: -; D gene: TRBD1
CDR3 DNA: TGTGCCAGTAGTTCGGCCGACGGGCACACTGAAGCTTTCTTT; CDR3 protein: CASSSADGHTEAFF; J gene: TRBJ1-1; V gene: TRBV19; clone size: once; D gene: -
CDR3 DNA: TGTGCCAGCACCCTTGGGGGGCCTGGGGCCAACGTCCTGACTTTC; CDR3 protein: CASTLGGPGANVLTF; J gene: TRBJ2-6; V gene: TRBV27; clone size: -; D gene: -
CDR3 DNA: TGTGCCAGCAGCCAAGTCCCTGGCGGGGGCTACACCTTC; CDR3 protein: CASSQVPGGGYTF; J gene: TRBJ1-2; V gene: TRBV3-1; clone size: many; D gene: -